Below, one TCR beta chain is given with its context. This record belongs to a study of blood T cell repertoires in COVID-19. Study background: There were acute and convalescent COVID-19 samples, and they came from the United States, Italy and Spain.

CDR1 is SGHTA and CDR2 is FQGNSA in the germline V gene. The CDR3 totals 16 residues. The V gene end was trimmed by 6 bases and the J gene end by 6 bases; junction bases not matched to a gene: 15. Profiling relied on immunoSEQ multiplex PCR, and the TCRdb table lists in-frame clones only, not all of them. This table holds under 300,000 clones, 88% found once. Material for sequencing was PBMCs or T cells enriched from blood (not recorded which). V gene TRBV7-2 combines with J gene TRBJ2-3; 7 nucleotides match TRBD2. The receptor comes from a woman aged 45-65 years who had recovered from COVID-19. CDR3 in amino acids: CASSLRAGQSADTQYF. CDR3 DNA: TGTGCCAGCAGTTTAAGAGCGGGGCAATCTGCGGATACGCAGTATTTT.